This paragraph covers one T cell receptor (beta chain) sequence. This table comes from immunoSEQ multiplex PCR, and its TCRdb copy is limited to in-frame clones, with some not included. The profile shows approximately 77,000 clones, about 84% of them singletons. This entry comes from a study of radiotherapy plus CTLA-4 blockade in lung cancer. Trimming took 7 bases from V and 1 from J; bases not matched to a gene: 9. The V gene's germline CDR1 is MDHEN and CDR2 SYDVKM. The length of the CDR3 is 16 residues. V usage is TRBV28 and J usage is TRBJ2-5; TRBD2 matches at 10 bases. The sequenced sample was peripheral blood, obtained from a patient treated with radiotherapy plus ipilimumab. The sequence derives from a human donor with non-small cell lung cancer who had stable disease on radiotherapy plus ipilimumab. In DNA, the CDR3 is TGTGCCAGCACCTGGATGGGACTAGCGAGCCAAGAGACCCAGTACTTC. Translating it yields CASTWMGLASQETQYF.